A selection of T cell receptor beta chains follows, all from one sample in a study of T cell repertoires in cytomegalovirus infection. TCRdb itself ran the reads through MiXCR, one entry per CDR3 protein. The sample has hundreds of thousands of distinct CDR3 sequences, 15% to 20% seen once. Source material: PBMCs. The receptor source for this set is a human donor in good health (CMV status not recorded). Some clones in this sample may be carry-over from other donors' samples. Both conserved end residues are part of each CDR3. Fields, in order: D gene, clone size, J gene, V gene, CDR3 protein, CDR3 DNA. The D gene is left open where the match is weak. Clone size is shown for a subset of rows, as once, few, many or a class of expanded clone.

D: NA
size: NA
J: TRBJ1-2
V: TRBV24-1
CDR3: CATSDHRGDGYTF
DNA: TGTGCCACCAGTGATCACCGAGGAGATGGCTACACCTTC

D: NA
size: NA
J: TRBJ1-1
V: TRBV2
CDR3: CASSPLRTDNTEAFF
DNA: TGTGCCAGCAGCCCCCTGAGGACAGACAACACTGAAGCTTTCTTT

D: NA
size: NA
J: TRBJ1-6
V: TRBV5-5
CDR3: CASSFWGVYNSPLHF
DNA: TGTGCCAGCAGCTTTTGGGGTGTCTATAATTCACCCCTCCACTTT

D: NA
size: NA
J: TRBJ2-7
V: TRBV2
CDR3: CASSERGLPRLHEQYF
DNA: TGTGCCAGCAGTGAACGAGGACTCCCTCGCTTGCACGAGCAGTACTTC

D: NA
size: many
J: TRBJ1-5
V: TRBV7-2
CDR3: CASSLSPVPEPQHF
DNA: TGTGCCAGCAGCTTATCCCCCGTCCCGGAGCCCCAGCATTTT

D: NA
size: NA
J: TRBJ1-4
V: TRBV10-3
CDR3: CAITRDPNEKLFF
DNA: TGTGCCATCACCAGGGACCCTAATGAAAAACTGTTTTTT

D: NA
size: many
J: TRBJ2-6
V: TRBV7-2
CDR3: CASSLVGGTGANVLTF
DNA: TGTGCCAGCAGCTTAGTTGGGGGGACTGGGGCCAACGTCCTGACTTTC

D: NA
size: many
J: TRBJ2-7
V: TRBV7-2
CDR3: CASSSQPGAYEQYF
DNA: TGTGCCAGCAGCTCTCAACCAGGTGCCTACGAGCAGTACTTC

D: NA
size: many
J: TRBJ1-5
V: TRBV4-1
CDR3: CASSQEGVYPSNQPQHF
DNA: TGCGCCAGCAGCCAAGAAGGAGTCTACCCTAGCAATCAGCCCCAGCATTTT

D: NA
size: many
J: TRBJ2-7
V: TRBV6-6
CDR3: CASRGGRYEQYF
DNA: TGTGCCAGCAGAGGGGGACGCTACGAGCAGTACTTC

D: NA
size: NA
J: TRBJ2-3
V: TRBV20-1
CDR3: CSARGLRGGPDTQYF
DNA: TGCAGTGCTAGAGGACTGAGGGGGGGCCCAGATACGCAGTATTTT

D: NA
size: NA
J: TRBJ1-5
V: TRBV20-1
CDR3: CSVLDIGSNQPQHF
DNA: TGCAGTGTTCTGGACATTGGTAGCAATCAGCCCCAGCATTTT

D: NA
size: many
J: TRBJ2-7
V: TRBV7-2
CDR3: CASSLGQGTTYEQYF
DNA: TGTGCCAGCAGCTTAGGCCAGGGCACAACCTACGAGCAGTACTTC

D: NA
size: few
J: TRBJ1-1
V: TRBV19
CDR3: CASSMDVGAEAFF
DNA: TGTGCCAGTAGTATGGATGTTGGAGCTGAAGCTTTCTTT

D: NA
size: many
J: TRBJ1-2
V: TRBV6-1
CDR3: CASSSQGGGNGYTF
DNA: TGTGCCAGCAGTTCACAGGGAGGAGGGAATGGCTACACCTTC

D: TRBD2
size: NA
J: TRBJ2-1
V: TRBV11-2
CDR3: CASSGASAGVGELFF
DNA: TGTGCCAGCAGCGGGGCTTCAGCGGGAGTAGGTGAGCTGTTCTTC

D: TRBD2
size: few
J: TRBJ2-7
V: TRBV6-5
CDR3: CASSRGLAGGIYEQYF
DNA: TGTGCCAGCAGTCGTGGACTAGCGGGAGGTATATACGAGCAGTACTTC